The table lists the clone carrying this T cell receptor beta chain with a few counts. The target antigen is unknown. The TCR beta CDR3 regions underwent amplification using RNA transcripts as the source. An initial round of RT-PCR targeting the TCR CDR3 relied on the HTBI primer set. In TCRdb, the multiplex PCR reads were re-called with MiXCR into one record per CDR3 protein. The sample has hundreds of thousands of distinct CDR3 sequences; approximately 42% are singletons. The data originate from a study of T cells in Graves' hyperthyroidism and ophthalmopathy. Notes on the study in general: Most clonotypes expanded in thyroid above 0.001 were likewise present in blood. The model anticipated ophthalmopathy a median around six months pre-onset.

Exclusion of a patient resulted from uncontrolled infection, other autoimmune disease, pregnancy or lactation. The diagnostic basis comprised clinical symptoms, serum thyroxine and TRAb, thyroid ultrasound and orbital computed tomography. Germline-derived CDR1 and CDR2 are SGHVS and FQNEAQ. Trimming took 5 bases from V and 0 from J, leaving 13 bases between them. The CDR3 loop spans 15 amino acids. This receptor was identified in an adult man with Graves' disease, either hyperthyroidism or ophthalmopathy (not recorded which). V usage is TRBV7-8 and J usage is TRBJ1-1, with no clear D. The sequencing sample was made of peripheral blood or thyroid tissue (not recorded which). The CDR3 protein is CASSQSLTVNTEAFF. The CDR3 nucleotides are TGTGCCAGCAGCCAAAGCCTAACGGTGAACACTGAAGCTTTCTTT.